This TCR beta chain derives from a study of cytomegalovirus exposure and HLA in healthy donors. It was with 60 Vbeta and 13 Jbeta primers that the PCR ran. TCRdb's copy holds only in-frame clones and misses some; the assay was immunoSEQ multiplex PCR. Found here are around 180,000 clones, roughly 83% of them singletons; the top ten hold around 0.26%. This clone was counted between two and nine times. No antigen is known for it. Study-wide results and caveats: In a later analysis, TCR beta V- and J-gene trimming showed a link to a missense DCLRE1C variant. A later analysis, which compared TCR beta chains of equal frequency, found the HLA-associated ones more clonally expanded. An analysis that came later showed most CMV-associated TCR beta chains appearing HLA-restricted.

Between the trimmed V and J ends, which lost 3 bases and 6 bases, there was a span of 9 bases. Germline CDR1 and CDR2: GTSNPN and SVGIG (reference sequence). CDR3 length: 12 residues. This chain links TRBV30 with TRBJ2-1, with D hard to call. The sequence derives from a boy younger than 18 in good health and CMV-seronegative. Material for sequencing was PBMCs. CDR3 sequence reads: CAWRGARNEQFF. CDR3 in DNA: TGTGCCTGGAGGGGCGCTCGCAATGAGCAGTTCTTC.